This T cell receptor beta chain was recovered during a study of blood T cell repertoires in COVID-19. The CDR3 runs to 13 residues. CDR1 and CDR2 (germline): SNHLY, FYNNEI. Libraries were prepared by immunoSEQ multiplex PCR; TCRdb keeps only in-frame clonotypes and omits some of them. The sample holds 300,000 to 500,000 clones, roughly 90% seen once. With regard to this clone: A junction boundary mismatches the germline segment, possibly from a read error.

The rearrangement joins TRBV2 to TRBJ2-2, with a possible D match to TRBD1 (6 bases). Sequences were obtained from PBMCs or T cells enriched from blood (not recorded which). The TCR comes from a woman aged 25 to 39 with acute COVID-19. CDR3 in DNA: TGTGCCAGCAGTGGGACAGAACACCGGGGAGCTGTTTTT. Protein product: CASSGTEHRGAVF.